This TCR beta chain is drawn from a study of glioma-infiltrating T cells after dendritic cell vaccination. Study information: Dendritic cell vaccine was injected intradermally three times, biweekly.

None of the glioblastoma patients had an isocitrate dehydrogenase mutation. Before vaccination, two weeks after the third vaccination, and at progression, PBMC were collected. Sequencing was performed with immunoSEQ multiplex PCR; in TCRdb, only in-frame clones are kept and a portion is missing. Of tens of thousands of clones in the sample, around 86% were seen once. With regard to this clone: Its antigen is unknown.

Notes on the study in general: Few patients contributed both blood and tumor specimens.

Specimen: blood, collected before dendritic cell vaccination. The sequence derives from a human donor with glioblastoma.

This CDR3 is CASSTSNGETYEQYF. CDR3 coding DNA: TGTGCCAGCAGCACTAGCAACGGAGAAACCTACGAGCAGTACTTC. The chain has TRBV11-2 and TRBJ2-7; D is perhaps TRBD2 (6 bases). The CDR3 runs 15 residues. Trimming removed 5 bases from V and 2 bases from J, with 16 bases in between. CDR1 and CDR2 (germline): SGHAT, FQNNGV.